Presented here are 4 T cell receptor beta chains from one specimen sequenced in a study of OX40 agonist ivuxolimab in advanced cancers. Produced via immunoSEQ multiplex PCR; TCRdb's table is partial and in-frame only. The top ten hold 0.65% to 0.7% of the sample, which has about 16,000 clones, 70% to 90% seen once. Sample: CD4+ or CD8+ T cells sorted from blood, taken in a trial of the OX40 agonist ivuxolimab. The receptor set was obtained from an adult with an advanced solid tumor such as melanoma, head and neck, liver or kidney cancer.

In its sample, this clone was seen once. The CDR3 nucleotides read TGTGCCAGCAGCCGGATGGGAACGGCTGAAGCTTTCTTT. It yields the protein CASSRMGTAEAFF. This rearrangement joins TRBV5-5 to TRBJ1-1, with no clear D. Looked up from germline, CDR1 is SGHKS and CDR2 is YYEKEE (reference sequence). CDR3 size: 13 residues. V was clipped by 4 bases and J by 6 bases, with 13 bases between them.

Only one count was recorded for this clone. This chain links TRBV6-6 with TRBJ1-3, with TRBD1 matching over 7 bases. This CDR3 region has 12 residues. The J segment lost 8 bases and the V segment lost 10 bases, leaving 8 bases of the junction unmatched. CDR1 is MNHNY and CDR2 is SVGAGI in the germline V gene (reference sequence). CDR3 nucleotides: TGTGCCACAGGGGGGGCGGAAGACACCATATATTTT. Its translation: CATGGAEDTIYF.

The V gene is TRBV5-6, the J gene TRBJ1-2; D remains unclear. V lost 4 bases to trimming and J lost 2 bases, with 6 bases between them. This CDR3 has 12 residues. Germline CDR1 reads SGHDT; CDR2 reads YYEEEE. CDR3 in amino acids: CASSEGNYGYTF. CDR3 nucleotide sequence: TGTGCCAGCAGCGAGGGAAACTATGGCTACACCTTC.

The genes are TRBV7-2 and TRBJ2-5; D unclear. The CDR3 has 12 amino acids. Trimming cost V 7 bases and J 5 bases, with 11 bases left between them. Germline V CDR1 and CDR2: SGHTA, FQGNSA. CDR3: CASTPTGETQYF. As DNA, the CDR3 is TGTGCCAGCACCCCAACCGGGGAGACCCAGTACTTC.